The 24 T cell receptor beta chains given below trace back to one sample, sequenced in a study of OX40 agonist ivuxolimab in advanced cancers. Sequencing used immunoSEQ multiplex PCR; TCRdb keeps in-frame clones, though not all of them. The table lists tens of thousands of clones, 85% of them singletons. The sequences come from CD4+ or CD8+ T cells sorted from blood, collected in a trial of the OX40 agonist ivuxolimab. These receptors all come from an adult with an advanced solid tumor such as melanoma, head and neck, liver or kidney cancer.

This clone was found a few times. J is TRBJ1-5 and V is TRBV2, with 8 bases aligning to TRBD1. Trimming at V came to 8 bases and at J to 1 base, leaving 1 base not matched to a gene. The CDR3 runs to 13 residues. The germline gives CDR1 SNHLY, CDR2 FYNNEI. The CDR3 reads CASGQGSNQPQHF. The CDR3 DNA is TGTGCCAGCGGACAGGGAAGCAATCAGCCCCAGCATTTT.

The sample holds one count of this clone. This chain links TRBV18 with TRBJ2-7; D might be TRBD1 (5 bases). Per germline, CDR1 KGHSH and CDR2 LQKENI. Trimming removed 6 bases at V and 2 bases at J, with 11 bases between. This CDR3 has 13 amino acids. CDR3 region: CASSDTITYEQYF. The CDR3 nucleotides read TGTGCCAGCTCGGACACGATTACCTACGAGCAGTACTTC.

The chain links TRBV2 to TRBJ2-7; a weak D match, TRBD2 (6 bases). The V end was cut by 5 bases, the J end by 5 bases, with 19 bases between. CDR3 length equals 15 residues. Per the germline V gene, CDR1 is SNHLY and CDR2 is FYNNEI. CDR3 protein: CASSPLVGRIDEQYF. Here the CDR3 DNA reads TGTGCCAGCAGTCCTCTGGTTGGGAGGATCGACGAGCAGTACTTC.

The V gene is TRBV28, the J gene TRBJ1-1, with D unresolved. This CDR3 is 13 amino acids long. Deletions cut 6 bases from V and 1 base from J, with 9 bases between. From germline, CDR1 is MDHEN and CDR2 SYDVKM. The CDR3, as DNA: TGTGCCAGCAGCTCCGTTTGGAACACTGAAGCTTTCTTT. Its translation: CASSSVWNTEAFF.

The chain has TRBV29-1 and TRBJ1-4; 9 bases map to TRBD1. Germline V gene sequence: CDR1 SQVTM, CDR2 ANQGSEA. The CDR3 sequence is 14 residues long. The trim removed 6 bases at V and 7 bases at J, leaving 9 bases unmatched. CDR3 DNA sequence: TGCAGCGTAGGGACCGGGACAGGGATTGAAAAACTGTTTTTT. Its translation is CSVGTGTGIEKLFF.

For this clone: An end of the junction does not agree with germline; a read error may underlie this. This same CDR3 is encoded by further DNA sequences in the sample. The V call is TRBV28, the J call TRBJ1-4, with D uncertain. CDR1 and CDR2 from the germline V gene are MDHEN and SYDVKM. The CDR3 is made up of 15 amino acids. DNA of the CDR3: TGCGCCAGCAGCTCCATCCAGACGGATTATGAAAAACTGTTTTTT. It codes for CASSSIQTDYEKLFF.

This chain links TRBV2 with TRBJ1-3; tentatively, D is TRBD1 (5 bases). The germline V gene has CDR1 SNHLY and CDR2 FYNNEI. The CDR3 sequence is 14 residues long. V was pared by 6 bases and J by 0 bases, with 9 bases between. CDR3 sequence: CASRGESSGNTIYF. CDR3 sequence (DNA): TGTGCCAGCAGAGGGGAGAGCTCTGGAAACACCATATATTTT. Looking up the rest from reference TRBV2 and TRBJ1-3 gives the full variable domain: EPEVTQTPSHQVTQMGQEVILRCVPISNHLYFYWYRQILGQKVEFLVSFYNNEISEKSEIFDDQFSVERPDGSNFTLKIRSTKLEDSAMYFCASRGESSGNTIYFGEGSWLTVV.

This chain joins TRBV28 and TRBJ2-7; 14 bases line up with TRBD2. V shed 5 bases and J 1 base; nucleotides not matched to a gene: 10. This CDR3 is 18 amino acids long. CDR1 is MDHEN, CDR2 SYDVKM, per germline. CDR3 coding DNA: TGTGCCAGCAGTCTAGCCGGGACTAGCGGGAGTTGGTCCTACGAGCAGTACTTC. This codes for CASSLAGTSGSWSYEQYF.

The V call is TRBV19, the J call TRBJ1-2; 8 nucleotides line up with TRBD1. The CDR3 extends over 13 amino acids. Germline CDR1 LNHDA, CDR2 SQIVND (reference sequence). J gave up 4 bases and V 10 bases, and 8 bases lay outside the gene matches. The CDR3 here is CATLDREAYGYTF. The CDR3 coding sequence is TGTGCCACCTTGGACAGGGAGGCCTATGGCTACACCTTC.

The J gene is TRBJ1-2, the V gene TRBV10-3, with D perhaps TRBD1 (6 bases). Trimming shortened V by 6 bases and J by 7 bases, and 21 bases separated the two germline ends. CDR3 size: 15 residues. CDR1 and CDR2 (germline): ENHRY, SYGVKD. CDR3 protein: CAISLQGSSRGGYTF. The CDR3 region has the DNA TGTGCCATCAGCCTTCAGGGGTCCTCTAGGGGTGGCTACACCTTC.

The V and J genes are TRBV7-2 and TRBJ1-1; D is possibly TRBD1 (5 bases). The CDR3 contains 14 residues. Germline V gene sequence: CDR1 SGHTA, CDR2 FQGNSA. Trimming cost V 5 bases and J 6 bases, with 16 bases left between them. The CDR3 DNA reads TGTGCCAGCAGCAGGGGAGGGGTGCGGGCTGAAGCTTTCTTT. Translation gives CASSRGGVRAEAFF.

V usage is TRBV2 and J usage is TRBJ2-7, with 7 nucleotides matching TRBD2. Germline CDR1 and CDR2: SNHLY and FYNNEI. The CDR3 consists of 13 residues. V gave up 4 bases and J gave up 1 base; unmatched junction bases: 1. CDR3: CASSGEGSYEQYF. CDR3 nucleotides: TGTGCCAGCAGTGGGGAGGGGTCCTACGAGCAGTACTTC.

In this sample, this clone turned up a few times. The chain recombines TRBV6-5 with TRBJ1-6, with D unclear. The CDR3 extends over 13 amino acids. V was clipped by 8 bases and J by 5 bases, with 10 bases between them. From germline, CDR1 is MNHEY and CDR2 SVGAGI. CDR3 region: CASGRGNNSPLHF. CDR3 in DNA: TGTGCCAGCGGGCGGGGAAATAATTCACCCCTCCACTTT.

The chain couples TRBV28 to TRBJ1-6; D remains unclear. Trimming removed 8 bases from V and 1 base from J, with 12 bases in between. Germline V gene data show CDR1 as MDHEN and CDR2 as SYDVKM. The CDR3 loop spans 15 amino acids. The CDR3 loop reads CASARSGSYNSPLHF. The CDR3 nucleotides read TGTGCCAGCGCGAGAAGTGGGTCCTATAATTCACCCCTCCACTTT.

The chain joins TRBV11-2 to TRBJ1-1; D gene unclear. Germline CDR1 and CDR2: SGHAT and FQNNGV. V was trimmed by 1 base and J by 2 bases, leaving 5 bases between them. This CDR3 has 13 residues. Written as DNA, the CDR3 is TGTGCCAGCAGCTTAGGGGTCAACACTGAAGCTTTCTTT. Translated, it gives CASSLGVNTEAFF.

This clone was detected only a few times. The chain has TRBV5-8 and TRBJ2-1; 11 nucleotides match TRBD2. V gave up 3 bases and J gave up 10 bases; unmatched junction bases: 6. In germline, CDR1 is SGHTS, CDR2 YDEGEE. The CDR3 consists of 14 residues. CDR3 nucleotides: TGTGCCAGCAGCTATAGCGGGAGGGCGAGGGAGCAGTTCTTC. This gives the protein CASSYSGRAREQFF.

The rearrangement uses TRBV5-5 and TRBJ1-1; D might be TRBD1 (6 bases). V lost 0 bases, J lost 4 bases, and 16 bases lay in between. Germline assignment: CDR1 SGHKS and CDR2 YYEKEE (reference sequence). CDR3 length: 16 amino acids. The chain's CDR3 is CASSLVYLGGVTEAFF. The CDR3 coding sequence is TGTGCCAGCAGCTTGGTCTATCTCGGGGGCGTCACTGAAGCTTTCTTT.

The V gene is TRBV7-2, the J gene TRBJ2-2; 10 bases align to TRBD1. Germline V gene data show CDR1 as SGHTA and CDR2 as FQGNSA. The junction had 6 bases not matched to a gene; V was cut back by 5 bases and J by 0 bases. The CDR3 has 17 residues. CDR3 loop: CASSLRTGGPNTGELFF. The CDR3 DNA is TGTGCCAGCAGCCTTCGGACAGGGGGACCGAACACCGGGGAGCTGTTTTTT.

The chain employs TRBV19 and TRBJ2-5; D gene ambiguous. V dropped 0 bases and J dropped 7 bases, with 3 bases sitting between them. The CDR3 is 11 amino acids. Germline values: CDR1 LNHDA, CDR2 SQIVND (reference sequence). The CDR3 DNA is TGTGCCAGTAGTATAGAGGGGACCCAGTACTTC. It encodes CASSIEGTQYF.

CDR3 sequence: CASSYLLADPEGYTF. DNA of the CDR3: TGTGCCAGCAGTTACCTGCTGGCTGACCCGGAGGGCTACACCTTC. The chain has TRBV6-6 and TRBJ1-2, with D uncertain. Germline lookup yields CDR1 MNHNY and CDR2 SVGAGI (reference sequence). V shed 2 bases and J shed 8 bases, with 18 bases lying between them. The CDR3 extends over 15 amino acids.

This chain's CDR3 is CASMGQGGSNQPQHF. The CDR3 DNA reads as TGTGCCAGCATGGGGCAGGGAGGGAGCAATCAGCCCCAGCATTTT. The V call is TRBV2, the J call TRBJ1-5, with D perhaps matching TRBD1 (5 bases). The ends were cut back, 7 bases at V and 1 base at J, with 14 bases in the middle. The CDR3 sequence is 15 residues long. Germline loops: CDR1 SNHLY, CDR2 FYNNEI.

The chain couples TRBV4-1 to TRBJ2-7, with D perhaps matching TRBD1 (5 bases). This CDR3 contains 15 residues. Germline CDR1 MGHRA, CDR2 YSYEKL. V shed 1 base and J shed 7 bases, with 17 bases lying between them. The CDR3 bases are TGCGCCAGCAGCCAAGTGGGCAGGGCTTCCAGGGAGCAGTACTTC. This gives the protein CASSQVGRASREQYF.

V is TRBV18 and J is TRBJ1-1; tentatively, D is TRBD1 (5 bases). Trimming cost V 5 bases and J 1 base, with 8 bases left between them. Germline lookup yields CDR1 KGHSH and CDR2 LQKENI. This CDR3 has 13 amino acids. The CDR3 protein is CASSGGENTEAFF. In DNA, the CDR3 is TGTGCCAGCTCAGGGGGGGAGAACACTGAAGCTTTCTTT.

The chain is built from TRBV5-1 and TRBJ2-7; TRBD1 agrees at 10 bases. The CDR3 contains 16 residues. The germline gives CDR1 SGHRS, CDR2 YFSETQ. With 0 bases clipped from V and 5 bases from J, the junction kept 8 bases outside the gene matches. CDR3 amino acids: CASSLEGTGVYNEQYF. CDR3 DNA sequence: TGCGCCAGCAGCTTGGAGGGGACAGGGGTATACAACGAGCAGTACTTC.